The T cell receptor beta chain under discussion was sequenced for a study of shared clonotypes between healthy human individuals. Turning to this clone: Its target is not known.

In the source study's methods: Quality scores were absent from the junction-only immunoSEQ sequences, so filtering differed. Here immunoSEQ multiplex PCR was the method, and the copy in TCRdb shows in-frame clones only, minus some. D and trimming come from the DNA, and the V and J calls and clone size come from that table. The sample lists 2,500,000 or so clones; roughly 92% were seen once. Germline V gene lookup returns CDR1 MGHRA and CDR2 YSYEKL. V was clipped by 1 base and J by 11 bases; unmatched bases: 13. The CDR3 consists of 16 residues. Study-level points and caveats: An anticipated effect of sequencing depth on clonotype sharing among donors was recognized.

The gene calls are TRBV4-1 and TRBJ2-5; 10 positions match TRBD2. The source of this sequence is a man aged 18 to 29 in good health. Some clones in this sample may be carry-over from other donors' samples. Sequences were obtained from naive CD4+ T cells from PBMCs. Subset given: CD45RA+ positively selected. CDR3 coding DNA: TGCGCCAGCAGCCAAGGGGTACTAGCGGGGCATGGTGAGCAGTACTTC. Protein sequence: CASSQGVLAGHGEQYF.